This entry lists 24 T cell receptor beta chains sequenced from one sample in a study of blood T cell repertoires in COVID-19. Measured with immunoSEQ multiplex PCR; TCRdb has only the in-frame clones, and not every one. The repertoire holds 200,000 to 250,000 clones, with more than 80% as singletons. Sequenced material: peripheral blood. The receptor set was obtained from a man aged 25 to 40 with COVID-19, enrolled during active disease.

The rearrangement joins TRBV7-9 to TRBJ1-1, with D possibly being TRBD1 (5 bases). The CDR3 is 14 amino acids. With 1 base removed from V and 5 bases from J, the gap between germline ends came to 11 bases. Per germline, CDR1 SEHNR and CDR2 FQNEAQ (reference sequence). The DNA of the CDR3 is TGTGCCAGCAGCTTAGGGGAAGGGGATACTGAAGCTTTCTTT. Translating gives CASSLGEGDTEAFF.

A remark on this clone: Other nucleotide sequences from this sample produce the same CDR3. V usage is TRBV5-1 and J usage is TRBJ1-5, with D perhaps TRBD1 (6 bases). The CDR3 covers 15 residues. Germline values: CDR1 SGHRS, CDR2 YFSETQ. Trimming stripped 0 bases from V and 1 base from J, with 8 bases between. The CDR3 loop reads CASSLEGGSNQPQHF. CDR3 bases: TGCGCCAGCAGCTTGGAAGGGGGAAGCAATCAGCCCCAGCATTTT.

The chain links TRBV4-1 to TRBJ1-1; the match to TRBD1 covers 10 bases. The CDR3 has 15 amino acids. CDR1 is MGHRA and CDR2 is YSYEKL in the germline V gene. The trim removed 4 bases at V and 6 bases at J, leaving 8 bases unmatched. CDR3: CASSPMDRGFAEAFF. CDR3 bases: TGCGCCAGCAGCCCAATGGACAGGGGGTTCGCTGAAGCTTTCTTT.

The CDR3 spells CASSLAFFNQPQHF. CDR3 nucleotide sequence: TGTGCCAGCAGCTTGGCGTTTTTTAATCAGCCCCAGCATTTT. V and J are TRBV5-5 and TRBJ1-5; the D is unclear. The V end was cut by 0 bases, the J end by 4 bases, with 8 bases between. Germline V gene lookup returns CDR1 SGHKS and CDR2 YYEKEE (reference sequence). This CDR3 has 14 amino acids.

CDR3 coding DNA: TGTGCCAGCAGCAAGGCCGGGACTTTTAGCGGCTACACCTTC. Translating it yields CASSKAGTFSGYTF. The chain employs TRBV6-5 and TRBJ1-2; TRBD1 is a possible D gene (5 bases). Germline V gene data show CDR1 as MNHEY and CDR2 as SVGAGI. CDR3 size: 14 residues. V shed 6 bases and J shed 8 bases, with 19 bases lying between them.

The gene calls are TRBV7-8 and TRBJ2-7; 9 bases are a match to TRBD1. The CDR3 runs to 15 residues. The V and J ends lost 7 bases and 3 bases, in that order; junction bases with no gene match: 10. Germline-derived CDR1 and CDR2 are SGHVS and FQNEAQ. The CDR3 sequence is CASISPGQGHYEQYF. CDR3 bases: TGTGCCAGCATCTCACCGGGACAGGGACACTACGAGCAGTACTTC.

The chain has TRBV28 and TRBJ2-7; D not certain. CDR3 size: 16 residues. With 5 bases removed from V and 2 bases from J, the gap between germline ends came to 19 bases. Germline V CDR1 and CDR2: MDHEN, SYDVKM. The CDR3 DNA is TGTGCCAGCAGTCCCCTCGGAACGGCGAGGACCTACGAGCAGTACTTC. The encoded protein is CASSPLGTARTYEQYF.

The V and J genes are TRBV7-9 and TRBJ1-4; D remains unclear. This CDR3 contains 16 residues. Trimming cost V 1 base and J 2 bases, with 11 bases left between them. Germline V lookup: CDR1 SEHNR, CDR2 FQNEAQ (reference sequence). The CDR3 sequence: CASSLVTGTTNEKLFF. CDR3 sequence (DNA): TGTGCCAGCAGCTTAGTAACGGGAACCACTAATGAAAAACTGTTTTTT.

The CDR3 coding sequence is TGTGCCAGCAGCCCCGGGGGGGGTCGAAACTATGGCTACACCTTC. This encodes CASSPGGGRNYGYTF. The V gene is TRBV11-2, the J gene TRBJ1-2; D perhaps matches TRBD1 (5 bases). The CDR3 length is 15 residues. The V end was cut by 5 bases, the J end by 2 bases, with 15 bases between. The germline CDR1 and CDR2 sequences are SGHAT and FQNNGV.

Here the CDR3 reads CASSLGTGGNQPQHF. The CDR3 DNA follows: TGTGCCAGCAGCTTGGGGACGGGGGGTAATCAGCCCCAGCATTTT. This chain joins TRBV5-6 and TRBJ1-5, with D perhaps matching TRBD1 (5 bases). CDR1 is SGHDT and CDR2 is YYEEEE in the germline V gene. V lost 0 bases to trimming and J lost 4 bases, with 11 bases between them. The CDR3 runs 15 residues.

The CDR3 DNA follows: TGTGCCAGCAGCCCTGGGTCAATTCCACAGGGTCTGTCAGGCTACACCTTC. This encodes CASSPGSIPQGLSGYTF. The rearrangement joins TRBV7-3 to TRBJ1-2; D is possibly TRBD1 (6 bases). CDR1 and CDR2 from the germline V gene are SGHTA and FQGTGA. Trimming left V 5 bases short and J 8 bases short, with 27 bases between. The CDR3 consists of 17 residues.

The chain joins TRBV3-1 (or the pseudogene TRBV3-2) to TRBJ2-4; 7 bases map to TRBD2. This CDR3 is built from 17 residues. V lost 0 bases and J lost 3; bases outside the gene matches: 8. Germline lookup yields CDR1 LGHDT and CDR2 YNNKEL (reference sequence). CDR3 DNA: TGTGCCAGCAGCCAAGAGTCCGCGGGGGTAAACAAAAACATTCAGTACTTC. It is translated as CASSQESAGVNKNIQYF.

This clone was seen just once. J is TRBJ2-1 and V is TRBV2; 7 bases align to TRBD2. The germline V gene encodes CDR1 SNHLY and CDR2 FYNNEI. CDR3 length: 16 residues. Losses at the gene ends were 2 bases for V and 3 bases for J; bases not matched to a gene: 7. CDR3 loop: CASSEKQLAFYNEQFF. The CDR3 DNA reads TGTGCCAGCAGTGAAAAACAACTAGCGTTCTACAATGAGCAGTTCTTC.

The V and J genes are TRBV7-2 and TRBJ1-1; the match to TRBD1 covers 8 bases. Germline trimming cut 5 bases from V and 7 bases from J; bases unmatched to any gene: 12. From germline, CDR1 is SGHTA and CDR2 FQGNSA. The CDR3 covers 15 residues. In DNA form, the CDR3 reads TGTGCCAGCAGCCTAGTAGGACAGGGTCTCGGTGAAGCTTTCTTT. It specifies CASSLVGQGLGEAFF.

This clone was seen a handful of times. The rearrangement joins TRBV21-1 to TRBJ1-5; the table's D call, TRBD1, has no DNA check behind it. TRBV21-1 constitutes a pseudogene. The CDR3 consists of 19 residues. The DNA of the CDR3 is TGTGCCAGCAGCAAAAATCAGCCGCTAGGGCAGGGAAGGAATCAGCCCCAGCATTTT. This encodes CASSKNQPLGQGRNQPQHF.

V gene TRBV6-1 combines with J gene TRBJ1-3; D is perhaps TRBD1 (5 bases). The CDR3 is made up of 13 amino acids. V lost 1 base and J 10 bases, leaving 11 bases between the germline ends. CDR1 is MNHNS, CDR2 SASEGT, per germline. CDR3 coding DNA: TGTGCCAGCAGTGAAGGGCCAGGGAGGACCATATATTTT. The encoded protein is CASSEGPGRTIYF.

A note on this clone: Other DNA sequences in the same sample also yield this CDR3. The chain carries TRBV7-2 and TRBJ2-1; D perhaps matches TRBD1 (7 bases). V lost 1 base, J lost 4 bases, and 11 bases lay in between. Germline lookup yields CDR1 SGHTA and CDR2 FQGNSA. This CDR3 is built from 15 residues. For the CDR3, the DNA is TGTGCCAGCAGCTTAGGGCAGGGGGGATACAATGAGCAGTTCTTC. This translates into CASSLGQGGYNEQFF.

This rearrangement joins TRBV4-3 to TRBJ2-4; tentatively, D is TRBD1 (6 bases). Trimming took off 5 bases at V and 8 bases at J, with 19 bases between the two ends. The germline CDR1 and CDR2 sequences are LGHNA and YSLEER. CDR3 size: 15 residues. CDR3 bases: TGCGCCAGCAGCTTAGGGACGTGGACAGTAGACATTCAGTACTTC. Translation: CASSLGTWTVDIQYF.

This clone was recorded only once. The chain links TRBV7-6 to TRBJ1-3; possible D gene TRBD1, 6 bases. Germline V lookup: CDR1 SGHVS, CDR2 FNYEAQ. This CDR3 comprises 15 residues. The V gene lost 4 bases and the J gene lost 4 bases, with 14 bases spanning the gap. The CDR3 DNA is TGTGCCAGCAGCTCGTACACAGGGATCGGAAACACCATATATTTT. Amino acid sequence: CASSSYTGIGNTIYF.

The gene calls are TRBV6-5 and TRBJ1-2; D not certain. This CDR3 comprises 13 residues. Germline lookup yields CDR1 MNHEY and CDR2 SVGAGI. V was cut by 2 bases and J by 1 base, with 5 bases left in between. The CDR3 loop is CASSYADNYGYTF. The DNA of the CDR3 is TGTGCCAGCAGTTACGCGGATAACTATGGCTACACCTTC.

The J gene is TRBJ2-1, the V gene TRBV19, with TRBD2 matching 7 bases. V trimming: 6 bases; J trimming: 2 bases; junction bases outside the gene matches: 1. The CDR3 totals 13 residues. The V gene's germline CDR1 is LNHDA and CDR2 SQIVND (reference sequence). CDR3 sequence (DNA): TGTGCCAGTAGACTAGCGCCCTACAATGAGCAGTTCTTC. It encodes CASRLAPYNEQFF.

The chain employs TRBV28 and TRBJ2-2; tentative D call: TRBD1 (5 bases). Trimming took 6 bases from V and 6 from J, leaving 8 bases between them. CDR1 MDHEN and CDR2 SYDVKM come from the germline V gene. CDR3 size: 12 residues. CDR3 amino acids: CASSPTAGELFF. The DNA for the CDR3 is TGTGCCAGCAGCCCGACAGCCGGGGAGCTGTTTTTT.

The J gene is TRBJ2-3, the V gene TRBV4-3; 15 nucleotides line up with TRBD2. The V and J ends lost 3 bases and 1 base, in that order; junction bases with no gene match: 2. This CDR3 has 17 amino acids. In germline, CDR1 is LGHNA, CDR2 YSLEER. CDR3 protein: CASSHRTSGGGTDTQYF. Written as DNA, the CDR3 is TGCGCCAGCAGCCATCGGACTAGCGGGGGGGGCACAGATACGCAGTATTTT.

V and J are TRBV5-1 and TRBJ1-5; a weak D match, TRBD1 (5 bases). This CDR3 contains 16 residues. In germline, CDR1 is SGHRS, CDR2 YFSETQ. V was trimmed by 0 bases and J by 0 bases, leaving 10 bases between them. This chain's CDR3 is CASSLVGGDSNQPQHF. The CDR3 DNA follows: TGCGCCAGCAGCTTGGTCGGGGGGGATAGCAATCAGCCCCAGCATTTT.